This record looks at one TCR beta chain sequence and its context. Amplification yielded TCR beta CDR3 regions, with RNA transcripts as the source. First-round RT-PCR of the TCR CDR3 relied on the HTBI primer set. TCRdb processed the multiplex PCR reads anew with MiXCR; each CDR3 protein has one entry. This table holds around 300,000 distinct CDR3 sequences, roughly 22% found once. This record comes from a study of T cells in Graves' hyperthyroidism and ophthalmopathy. Trimming stripped 11 bases from V and 6 bases from J, with 23 bases between. The germline gives CDR1 ENHRY, CDR2 SYGVKD. The CDR3 has 14 amino acids. Patients affected by ophthalmopathy presented a Clinical Activity Score of at least 3, a NOSPECS grade of at least 4, and disease duration below 3 months. Clinical symptoms, serum thyroxine, TRAb, thyroid ultrasound and orbital computed tomography established diagnosis.

The receptor comes from a man aged 25-45 years with Graves' ophthalmopathy. The V gene is TRBV10-3, the J gene TRBJ2-7, with D possibly matching TRBD2 (5 bases). Material: blood. CDR3 sequence: CASARRLNQREQYF. The CDR3 nucleotides read TGTGCCTCAGCGCGGAGGCTCAACCAGCGCGAGCAGTACTTC.